This TCR beta chain was captured by sequencing in a study of chemoradiotherapy in HPV16-positive cancers. Study summary: Candidate HPV-specific T-cell clones and common TCR motifs came from functional assays in two HPV16-positive patients. Study-wide findings and caveats: Candidate HPV-specific clones and E7-related TCR motifs grew in tumor during treatment. In HPV16-positive patients, HPV-responsive T-cell expansion tracked better recurrence-free survival.

Profiling relied on immunoSEQ multiplex PCR, and the TCRdb table lists in-frame clones only, not all of them. The table shows 25,000 to 40,000 clones, with about 88% occurring only once. To note about this clone: Its target is not known.

The TCR originated in a human donor with HPV-associated anogenital cancer. Material: blood, obtained from a patient who underwent chemoradiotherapy.

CDR3 sequence reads: CASSLAGNNYRESYYEQYF. The CDR3 DNA sequence: TGCGCCAGCAGCTTGGCGGGAAACAATTACAGGGAATCTTACTACGAGCAGTACTTC. The V call is TRBV5-1, the J call TRBJ2-7, with a possible D match to TRBD1 (6 bases). Germline CDR1 reads SGHRS; CDR2 reads YFSETQ. The CDR3 totals 19 residues. The germline V and J ends were trimmed by 0 bases and 3 bases, with 25 bases remaining between them.